This TCR beta chain was obtained from a study of T-cell reconstitution after alpha-beta-depleted transplantation in children. General study results and limits: Several hundred rapidly expanded clones from non-depleted graft cells reportedly supplied alpha-beta T cells about two months post-transplant. Newly made T cells mostly supplied T-cell counts and diversity one year after transplant.

Trimming took off 3 bases at V and 4 bases at J, with 15 bases between the two ends. CDR1 is MGHRA, CDR2 YSYEKL, per germline. The CDR3 contains 15 residues. A word on this clonotype: The antigen remains unidentified.

Molecular barcoding with unique molecular identifiers was used for the TCRbeta library. MiXCR was run by TCRdb on the PCR reads, yielding one entry per CDR3 protein. The sample consists of more than 200,000 distinct CDR3 sequences, 20% to 30% of them appearing once. The clonotype was recovered from a girl aged 2-9 years with Fanconi anemia, due to receive a stem cell transplant. The chain couples TRBV4-1 to TRBJ1-2; no reliable D call. The sequencing used PBMCs, collected before TCRalphabeta/CD19-depleted stem cell transplant. In DNA, the CDR3 is TGCGCCAGCAGCCACGTCGGTAGGGCCCCCTATGGCTACACCTTC. Its translation is CASSHVGRAPYGYTF.